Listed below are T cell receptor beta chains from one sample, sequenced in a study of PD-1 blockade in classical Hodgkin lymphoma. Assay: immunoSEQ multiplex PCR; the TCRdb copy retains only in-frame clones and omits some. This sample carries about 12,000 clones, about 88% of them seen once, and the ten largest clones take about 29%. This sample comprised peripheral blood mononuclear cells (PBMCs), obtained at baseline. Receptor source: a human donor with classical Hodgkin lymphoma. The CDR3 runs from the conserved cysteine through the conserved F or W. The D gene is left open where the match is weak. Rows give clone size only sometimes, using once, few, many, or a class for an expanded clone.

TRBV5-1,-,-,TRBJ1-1,TGCGCCAGCAGTACCATGCCCCCGGGACTTCCTATTCCGTCCCGGGGTGAAGCTTTCTTT,CASSTMPPGLPIPSRGEAFF
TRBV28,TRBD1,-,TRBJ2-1,TGTGCCAGCAGTCCCCCGAGGGGGCAGGGCTACAATGAGCAGTTCTTC,CASSPPRGQGYNEQFF
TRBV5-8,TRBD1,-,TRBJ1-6,TGTGCCAGCAGTTCAGGGGGGTATTCACCCCTCCACTTT,CASSSGGYSPLHF
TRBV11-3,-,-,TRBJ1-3,TGTGCCAGCAGCTTAGGTTGGTGGTCTGGAAACACCATATATTTT,CASSLGWWSGNTIYF
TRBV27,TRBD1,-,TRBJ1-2,TGTGCCAGCAGTTCGGGACAGGGGTCTTACTATGGCTACACCTTC,CASSSGQGSYYGYTF
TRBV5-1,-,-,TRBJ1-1,TGCGCCAGCAGCTTCGTTACCGGGACGGTGAACACTGAAGCTTTCTTT,CASSFVTGTVNTEAFF
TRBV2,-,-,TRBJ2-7,TGTGCCAGCAGCGGAAGAGGTGCGGTCGAGCAGTACTTC,CASSGRGAVEQYF
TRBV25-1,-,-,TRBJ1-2,TGTGCCAGCAGTGAAATCGCCCATGGCTATGGCTACACCTTC,CASSEIAHGYGYTF
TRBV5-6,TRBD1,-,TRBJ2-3,TGTGCCAGCAGAAAACAGGGGACAGATACGCAGTATTTT,CASRKQGTDTQYF
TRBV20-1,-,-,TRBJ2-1,TGCAGTGTGGACGGGAACAATGAGCAGTTCTTC,CSVDGNNEQFF
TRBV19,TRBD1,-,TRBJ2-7,TGTGCCAGTCGACAGGGGGGCGAGCAGTACTTC,CASRQGGEQYF
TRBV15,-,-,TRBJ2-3,TGTGCCACCAAACGAGCTAGCACAGATACGCAGTATTTT,CATKRASTDTQYF
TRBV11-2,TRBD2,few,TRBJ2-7,TGTGCCAGCAGCGCCCGACTAGCGGGCCCCTACGAGCAGTACTTC,CASSARLAGPYEQYF